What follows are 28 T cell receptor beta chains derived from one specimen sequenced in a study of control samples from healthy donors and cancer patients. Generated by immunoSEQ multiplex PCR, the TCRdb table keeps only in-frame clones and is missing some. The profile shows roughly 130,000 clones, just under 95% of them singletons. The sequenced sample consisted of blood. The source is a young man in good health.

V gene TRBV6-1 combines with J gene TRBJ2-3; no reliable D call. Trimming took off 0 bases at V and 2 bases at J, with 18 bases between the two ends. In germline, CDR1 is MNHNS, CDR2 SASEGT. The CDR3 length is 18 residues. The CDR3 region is CASSEAVPGGSLTDTQYF. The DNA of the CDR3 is TGTGCCAGCAGTGAAGCGGTCCCCGGCGGTAGTCTCACAGATACGCAGTATTTT.

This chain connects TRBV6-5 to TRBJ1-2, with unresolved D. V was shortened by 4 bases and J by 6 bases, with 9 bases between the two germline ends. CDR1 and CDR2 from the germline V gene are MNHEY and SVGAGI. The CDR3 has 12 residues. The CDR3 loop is CASSFGWDGYTF. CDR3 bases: TGTGCCAGCAGTTTCGGATGGGATGGCTACACCTTC.

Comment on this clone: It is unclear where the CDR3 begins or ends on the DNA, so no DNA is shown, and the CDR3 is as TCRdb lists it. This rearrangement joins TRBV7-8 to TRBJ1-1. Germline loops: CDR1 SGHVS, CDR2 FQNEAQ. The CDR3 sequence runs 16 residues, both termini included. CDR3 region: CASSFGPGHMNTEAFF.

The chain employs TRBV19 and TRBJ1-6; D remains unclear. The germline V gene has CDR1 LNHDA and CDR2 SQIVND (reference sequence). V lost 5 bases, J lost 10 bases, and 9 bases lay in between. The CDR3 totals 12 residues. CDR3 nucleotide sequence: TGTGCCAGTAGTGGCGCATTGTCACCCCTCCACTTT. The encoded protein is CASSGALSPLHF.

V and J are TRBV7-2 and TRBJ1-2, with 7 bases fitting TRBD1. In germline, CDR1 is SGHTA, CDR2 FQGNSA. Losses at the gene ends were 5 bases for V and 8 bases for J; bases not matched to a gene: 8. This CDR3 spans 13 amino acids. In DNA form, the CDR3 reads TGTGCCAGCAGCCCGACAGGGAGTGGCGGCTACACCTTC. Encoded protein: CASSPTGSGGYTF.

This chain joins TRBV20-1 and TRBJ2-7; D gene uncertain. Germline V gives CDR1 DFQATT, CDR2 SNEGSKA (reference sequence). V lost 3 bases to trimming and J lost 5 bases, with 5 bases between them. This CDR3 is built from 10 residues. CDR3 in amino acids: CSARLNEQYF. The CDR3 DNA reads TGCAGTGCTAGGCTCAACGAGCAGTACTTC.

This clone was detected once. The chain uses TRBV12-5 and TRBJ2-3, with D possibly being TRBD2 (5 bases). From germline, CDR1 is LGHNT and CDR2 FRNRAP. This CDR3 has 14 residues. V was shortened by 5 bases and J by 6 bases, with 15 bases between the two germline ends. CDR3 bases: TGTGCTAGTGGTCCCGGACCGGGGATGGATACGCAGTATTTT. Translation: CASGPGPGMDTQYF.

As DNA, the CDR3 is TGTGCCAGCAGTTTCCCATCTAGTATCTGGGAGCTGTTTTTT. Protein product: CASSFPSSIWELFF. The chain joins TRBV28 to TRBJ2-2; no reliable D call. Trimming took off 3 bases at V and 9 bases at J, with 14 bases between the two ends. This CDR3 has 14 residues. The V gene's germline CDR1 is MDHEN and CDR2 SYDVKM.

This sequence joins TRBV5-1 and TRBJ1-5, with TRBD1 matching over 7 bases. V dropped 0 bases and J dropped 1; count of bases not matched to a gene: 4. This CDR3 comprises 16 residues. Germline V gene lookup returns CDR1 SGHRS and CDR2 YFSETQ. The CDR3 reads CASSLGDRRSNQPQHF. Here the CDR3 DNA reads TGCGCCAGCAGCTTGGGGGACAGAAGGAGCAATCAGCCCCAGCATTTT.

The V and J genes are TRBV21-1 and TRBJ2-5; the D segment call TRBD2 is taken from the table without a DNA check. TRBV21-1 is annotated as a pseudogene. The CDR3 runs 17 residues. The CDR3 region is CASSKSRGELSPETQYF. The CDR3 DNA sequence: TGTGCCAGCAGCAAAAGTCGGGGAGAGTTATCTCCGGAGACCCAGTACTTC.

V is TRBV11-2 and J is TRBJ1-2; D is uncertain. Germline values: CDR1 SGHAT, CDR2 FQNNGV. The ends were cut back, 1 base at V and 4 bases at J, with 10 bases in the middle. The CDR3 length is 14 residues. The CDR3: CASSLVMGSYGYTF. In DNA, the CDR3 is TGTGCCAGCAGCTTAGTTATGGGCAGCTATGGCTACACCTTC.

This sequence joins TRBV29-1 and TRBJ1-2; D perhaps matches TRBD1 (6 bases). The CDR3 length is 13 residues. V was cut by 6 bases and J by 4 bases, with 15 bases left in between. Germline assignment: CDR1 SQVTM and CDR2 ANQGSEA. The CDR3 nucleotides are TGCAGCGTCCTCAGACAGGACCGCTATGGCTACACCTTC. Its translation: CSVLRQDRYGYTF.

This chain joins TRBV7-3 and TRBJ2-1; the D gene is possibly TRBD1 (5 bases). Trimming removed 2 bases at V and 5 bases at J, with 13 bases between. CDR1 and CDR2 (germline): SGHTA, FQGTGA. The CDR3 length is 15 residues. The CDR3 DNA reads TGTGCCAGCAGCTTATTGGGCAGGGTGGACAATGAGCAGTTCTTC. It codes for CASSLLGRVDNEQFF.

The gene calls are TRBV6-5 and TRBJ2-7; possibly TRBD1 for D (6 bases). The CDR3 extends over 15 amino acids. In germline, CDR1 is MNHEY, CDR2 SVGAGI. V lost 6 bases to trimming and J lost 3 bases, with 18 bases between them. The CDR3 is CASRTRTAVLYEQYF. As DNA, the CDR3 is TGTGCCAGCAGGACGAGGACAGCCGTTCTCTACGAGCAGTACTTC.

CDR3 loop: CASSRRGGASPQSEQFF. The CDR3 DNA reads as TGTGCCAGCAGCCGCCGAGGGGGGGCCTCGCCACAATCTGAGCAGTTCTTC. This chain uses TRBV7-6 with TRBJ2-1, with D perhaps matching TRBD2 (7 bases). This CDR3 region has 17 residues. CDR1 and CDR2 (germline): SGHVS, FNYEAQ. The ends were cut back, 5 bases at V and 9 bases at J, with 26 bases in the middle.

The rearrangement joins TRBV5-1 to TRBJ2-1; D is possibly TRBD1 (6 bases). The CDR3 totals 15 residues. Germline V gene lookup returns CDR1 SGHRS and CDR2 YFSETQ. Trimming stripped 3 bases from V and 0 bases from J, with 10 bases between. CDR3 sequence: CASSWDTNSYNEQFF. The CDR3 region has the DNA TGCGCCAGCAGCTGGGACACTAACTCCTACAATGAGCAGTTCTTC.

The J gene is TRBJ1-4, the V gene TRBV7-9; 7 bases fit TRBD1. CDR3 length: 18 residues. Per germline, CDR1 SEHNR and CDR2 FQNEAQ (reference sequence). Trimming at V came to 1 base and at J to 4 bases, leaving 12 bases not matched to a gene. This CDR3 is CASSLDRGEGSDNEKLFF. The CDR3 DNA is TGTGCCAGCAGCTTAGACAGGGGAGAAGGGTCGGATAATGAAAAACTGTTTTTT.

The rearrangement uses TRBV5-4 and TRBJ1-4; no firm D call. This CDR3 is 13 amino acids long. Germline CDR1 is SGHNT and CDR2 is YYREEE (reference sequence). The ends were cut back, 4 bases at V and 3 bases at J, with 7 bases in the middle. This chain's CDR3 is CASSGEPNEKLFF. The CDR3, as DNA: TGTGCCAGCAGCGGAGAGCCTAATGAAAAACTGTTTTTT.

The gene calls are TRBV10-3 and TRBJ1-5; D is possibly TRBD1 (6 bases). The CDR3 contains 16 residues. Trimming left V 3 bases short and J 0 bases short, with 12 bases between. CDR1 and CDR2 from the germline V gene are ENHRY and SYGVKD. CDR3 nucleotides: TGTGCCATCAGTGACAGGGGAAGGGATAGCAATCAGCCCCAGCATTTT. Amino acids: CAISDRGRDSNQPQHF.

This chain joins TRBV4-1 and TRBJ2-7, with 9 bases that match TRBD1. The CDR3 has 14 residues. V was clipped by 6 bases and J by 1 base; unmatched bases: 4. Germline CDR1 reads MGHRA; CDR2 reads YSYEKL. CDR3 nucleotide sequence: TGCGCCAGCAGAAAGACAGGGGGGTCCTACGAGCAGTACTTC. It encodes CASRKTGGSYEQYF.

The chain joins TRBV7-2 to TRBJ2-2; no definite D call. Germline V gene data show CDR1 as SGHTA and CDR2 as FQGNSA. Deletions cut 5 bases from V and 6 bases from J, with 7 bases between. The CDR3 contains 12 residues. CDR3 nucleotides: TGTGCCAGCAGCCCCTGGGCCGGGGAGCTGTTTTTT. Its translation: CASSPWAGELFF.

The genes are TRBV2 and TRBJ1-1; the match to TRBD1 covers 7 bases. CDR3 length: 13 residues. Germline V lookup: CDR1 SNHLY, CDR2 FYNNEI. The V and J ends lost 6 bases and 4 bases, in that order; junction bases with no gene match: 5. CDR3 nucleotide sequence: TGTGCCAGCAGGACTGGGACAGTCACTGAAGCTTTCTTT. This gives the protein CASRTGTVTEAFF. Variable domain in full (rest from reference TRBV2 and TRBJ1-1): EPEVTQTPSHQVTQMGQEVILRCVPISNHLYFYWYRQILGQKVEFLVSFYNNEISEKSEIFDDQFSVERPDGSNFTLKIRSTKLEDSAMYFCASRTGTVTEAFFGQGTRLTVV.

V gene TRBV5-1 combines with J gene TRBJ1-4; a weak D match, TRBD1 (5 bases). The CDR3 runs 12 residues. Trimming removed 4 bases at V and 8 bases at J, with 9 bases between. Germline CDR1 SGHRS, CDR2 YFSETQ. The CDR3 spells CASSTGREKLFF. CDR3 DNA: TGCGCCAGCAGCACGGGACGCGAAAAACTGTTTTTT.

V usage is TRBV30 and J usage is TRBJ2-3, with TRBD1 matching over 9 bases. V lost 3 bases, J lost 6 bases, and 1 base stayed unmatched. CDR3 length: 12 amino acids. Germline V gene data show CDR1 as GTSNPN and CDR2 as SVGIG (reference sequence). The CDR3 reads CAWRGTGDTQYF. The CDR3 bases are TGTGCCTGGAGGGGGACAGGGGATACGCAGTATTTT.

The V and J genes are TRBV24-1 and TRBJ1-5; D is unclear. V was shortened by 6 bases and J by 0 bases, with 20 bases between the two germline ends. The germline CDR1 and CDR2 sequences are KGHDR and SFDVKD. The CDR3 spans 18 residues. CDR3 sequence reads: CATSTARTAGDSNQPQHF. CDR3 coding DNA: TGTGCCACCAGTACGGCCCGCACGGCAGGTGATAGCAATCAGCCCCAGCATTTT.

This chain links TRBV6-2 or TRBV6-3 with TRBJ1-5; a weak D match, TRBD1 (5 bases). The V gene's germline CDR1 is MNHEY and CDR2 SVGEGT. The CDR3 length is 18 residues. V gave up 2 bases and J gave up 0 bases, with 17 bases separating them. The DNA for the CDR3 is TGTGCCAGCAGTTACAATCCCAATTGGGGGTATAGCAATCAGCCCCAGCATTTT. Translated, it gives CASSYNPNWGYSNQPQHF.

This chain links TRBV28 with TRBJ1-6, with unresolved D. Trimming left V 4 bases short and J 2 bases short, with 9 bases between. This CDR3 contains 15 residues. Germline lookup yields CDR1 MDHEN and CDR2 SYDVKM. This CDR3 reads CASSSRVPYNSPLHF. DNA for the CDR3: TGTGCCAGCAGTTCCCGGGTGCCCTATAATTCACCCCTCCACTTT.

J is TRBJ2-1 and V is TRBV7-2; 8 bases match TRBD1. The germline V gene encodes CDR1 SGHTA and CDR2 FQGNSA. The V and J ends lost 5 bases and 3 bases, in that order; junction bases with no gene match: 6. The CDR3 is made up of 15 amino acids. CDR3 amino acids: CASSPLTGVYNEQFF. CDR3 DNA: TGTGCCAGCAGCCCATTGACAGGGGTCTACAATGAGCAGTTCTTC.